This T cell receptor (beta chain) emerged from a study of identical twins. Study-wide results and caveats: Clonotypes of the beta chain that were abundant in cord blood carried fewer insertions (memory repertoires showed none). The degree of excess twin sharing was weaker in beta out-of-frame sequences.

All of the donors were Caucasians in good health. MiXCR, run by TCRdb on the 5' RACE reads, gives a single entry per CDR3 protein. The table lists approximately 500,000 distinct CDR3 sequences, about 15% of them singletons. Germline assignment: CDR1 SNHLY and CDR2 FYNNEI. Trimming left V 4 bases short and J 1 base short, with 10 bases between. The CDR3 sequence is 14 residues long. A remark on this clonotype: Its matching antigen is unknown.

This sample also belongs to another study, concerning yellow fever vaccine responses in identical twins.

The V call is TRBV2, the J call TRBJ1-1, with TRBD1 as a possible D gene (6 bases). The sequenced material came from CD4+ T cells sorted from blood. This clonotype was sampled from a woman aged 18-29 years in good health. The CDR3 nucleotides read TGTGCCAGCAGTGGGGACATTTCGAACACTGAAGCTTTCTTT. Amino acid sequence: CASSGDISNTEAFF. Complete variable domain (other parts from reference TRBV2 and TRBJ1-1): EPEVTQTPSHQVTQMGQEVILRCVPISNHLYFYWYRQILGQKVEFLVSFYNNEISEKSEIFDDQFSVERPDGSNFTLKIRSTKLEDSAMYFCASSGDISNTEAFFGQGTRLTVV.